The entry below gives a single T cell receptor (beta chain) sequence along with its context. In this sample, this clonotype turned up many times. The antigen it binds to is not known. No per-base quality is available; no much larger clone lies one base away. These data originate in a study of T-cell reconstitution after alpha-beta-depleted transplantation in children (dated by TCRdb to about 2016). Regarding the research as a whole: Using TCR repertoire profiling, the study quantitatively followed how T-cell immune reconstitution unfolded in children after TCRalphabeta/CD19-depleted allogeneic hematopoietic cell transplantation. The paper as a whole reports these results and caveats: In some patients, the high TCRbeta diversity seen at day 60 was put down to recipient T cells and intrathymic progenitors that had survived conditioning. Apparently early alphabetaT-cell count recovery about two months after transplant reportedly relied on only several hundred rapidly expanded clones derived from non-depleted graft cells. Over subsequent months, a decline in hyperexpanded clone frequencies was noted, and after one year, T-cell counts and TCRbeta diversity were mostly ascribed to newly produced T cells.

This specimen's treatment or condition label, per the study, means: allogeneic hematopoietic cell transplantation with graft depleted of TCRalphabeta T cells and CD19 B cells. The transplant recipients were children given TCRalphabeta/CD19-depleted allogeneic hematopoietic cell grafts. V is pruned by 5 bases and J by 5 bases, leaving 19 bases of the junction without a gene match. Measured from the cysteine to the phenylalanine, the CDR3 is 20 residues long. Only the CDR3 DNA stays, 60 bases, in frame from base 1. Receptor amplification or capture employed PCR. Data came from an Illumina HiSeq 2500. To normalize quantification of the TCRbeta repertoire, the TCR libraries were built with molecular barcoding that relied on unique molecular identifiers. The public reads were reanalyzed by TCRdb: fastp trimming at Q25, MiXCR alignment, in-frame beta chains only. Rows with a matching CDR3 protein are joined into one entry that keeps the most common DNA and genes. Recorded for this sample are hundreds of thousands of distinct CDR3 sequences; approximately 8.9% of them occurred a single time. Jointly, the top ten make up almost 6.5% of the sample.

This receptor was obtained from a male patient under 18 who had a stem cell transplant for acute lymphoblastic leukemia, so the T cells may come from the graft donor. The rearranged segments are TRBV12-3 or TRBV12-4 and TRBJ2-2; the junction holds 11 bases that match TRBD2. Sequences were derived from PBMCs, mostly from graft donor cells, sampled 180 days after TCRalphabeta/CD19-depleted stem cell transplant. The bases read TGTGCCAGCAGTATCCCAACTAGCGGGAGTTTATTGGGAGCGACCGGGGAGCTGTTTTTT. Translated, this gives CASSIPTSGSLLGATGELFF.